This T cell receptor beta chain originates from a study of low-dose radiotherapy and immunotherapy resistance in tumors. Study-wide background: A total of 6.5 Gy was given to Cohort 1 as 0.5 Gy per fraction every 2 weeks.

CDR1 and CDR2 (germline): SGHKS, YYEKEE (reference sequence). There are 14 residues in the CDR3. The trim removed 6 bases at V and 10 bases at J, leaving 10 bases unmatched. Described time point: after trial treatment. Sample treatment: LDRT plus nivolumab, ipilimumab, low-dose cyclophosphamide and aspirin (RACIN trial). Points on this clonotype: A far larger clone lies a single base away; this is likely a read error.

Alpha and beta chains were covered, as first-strand cDNA relied on TRAV- and TRBV-specific primers. A constant-region primer paired with the V-primer adapter amplified TCRs over about 19 PCR cycles. Each CDR3 protein is one row after TCRdb ran MiXCR on the reads. Found here are some 100,000 distinct CDR3 sequences, 20% to 25% of them singletons; the top ten hold 9.5% to 15%. The sequenced sample was PBMCs, obtained after low-dose radiotherapy plus immunotherapy. V and J are TRBV5-5 and TRBJ2-1; 10 nucleotides align to TRBD2. The source is a female donor with ovarian cancer. CDR3 loop: CASTKREGPYEQFF. The CDR3 DNA is TGTGCCAGCACCAAGCGGGAGGGCCCCTACGAGCAGTTCTTC.